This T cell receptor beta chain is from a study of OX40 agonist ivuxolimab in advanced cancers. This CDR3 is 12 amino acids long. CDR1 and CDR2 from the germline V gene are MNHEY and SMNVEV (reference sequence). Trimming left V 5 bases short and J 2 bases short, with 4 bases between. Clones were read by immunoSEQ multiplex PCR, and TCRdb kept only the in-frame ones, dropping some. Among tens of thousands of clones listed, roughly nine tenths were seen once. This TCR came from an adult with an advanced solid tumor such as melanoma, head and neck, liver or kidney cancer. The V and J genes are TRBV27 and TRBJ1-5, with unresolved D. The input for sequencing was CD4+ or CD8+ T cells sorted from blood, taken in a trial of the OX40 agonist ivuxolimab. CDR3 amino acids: CASSRGNQPQHF. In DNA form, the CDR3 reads TGTGCCAGCAGTAGGGGCAATCAGCCCCAGCATTTT.